The sequence of this T cell receptor beta chain was determined in a study of T cells in Graves' hyperthyroidism and ophthalmopathy. Background on the study: The authors collected peripheral blood at initial diagnosis, before any treatment.

Germline CDR1 and CDR2: LNHNV and YYDKDF (reference sequence). The V gene lost 1 base and the J gene lost 6 bases, with 9 bases spanning the gap. CDR3 length: 13 residues. Amplified TCR beta CDR3 regions came from RNA transcripts. With the HTBI primer set, the TCR CDR3 went through a first round of RT-PCR. From the multiplex PCR reads, TCRdb called clonotypes with MiXCR, one entry per CDR3 protein. The sample has around 760,000 distinct CDR3 sequences, approximately 36% seen once. Study results and caveats: The majority of expanded thyroid clonotypes above 0.001 also appeared in blood.

This clonotype was counted once. Antigen specificity is unknown. This chain links TRBV15 with TRBJ1-1, with D tentatively TRBD1 (5 bases). The TCR originated in a woman aged 40 to 50 with Graves' hyperthyroidism. The sample was blood. For the CDR3, the DNA is TGTGCCACCAGCAGAGGGGACGTGCCTGAAGCTTTCTTT. Translation gives CATSRGDVPEAFF.